The 16 T cell receptor beta chains reported below all come from one sample, sequenced in a study of T cells in Graves' hyperthyroidism and ophthalmopathy. TCR beta CDR3 regions were amplified from RNA transcripts. HTBI primers were employed in a first-round RT-PCR of the TCR CDR3. One entry per CDR3 protein, called by TCRdb with MiXCR from the multiplex PCR reads. The table lists hundreds of thousands of distinct CDR3 sequences, less than 25% of them singletons. The source material was blood. All receptors come from a man aged 25-45 years with Graves' ophthalmopathy.

CDR3 nucleotides: TGCAGCGCACAGTCCGCCGAAGGACAGGTAAACAATGAGCAGTTCTTC. Translating it yields CSAQSAEGQVNNEQFF. This chain connects TRBV20-1 to TRBJ2-1, with TRBD1 matching 7 bases. The CDR3 has 16 residues. Germline-derived CDR1 and CDR2 are DFQATT and SNEGSKA (reference sequence).

This clonotype was counted between two and nine times. As DNA, the CDR3 is TGTGCCAGCAGTGACGGTCAGGGGCTGAACAATGAGCAGTTCTTC. Its protein is CASSDGQGLNNEQFF. The chain joins TRBV2 to TRBJ2-1, with D perhaps matching TRBD1 (6 bases). The CDR3 loop spans 15 amino acids. Deletions cut 3 bases from V and 5 bases from J, with 14 bases between. The germline V gene encodes CDR1 SNHLY and CDR2 FYNNEI.

The chain couples TRBV11-2 to TRBJ2-6; D call uncertain. Trimming pared 3 bases from V and 2 bases from J, leaving 8 bases between. The CDR3 is 15 amino acids. Germline CDR1 is SGHAT and CDR2 is FQNNGV. CDR3 amino acids: CASSFPRTGANVLTF. CDR3 nucleotides: TGTGCCAGCAGCTTTCCACGGACTGGGGCCAACGTCCTGACTTTC.

This clonotype has a count of ten or more. The genes are TRBV28 and TRBJ2-3; D is unclear. This CDR3 is 14 amino acids long. In germline, CDR1 is MDHEN, CDR2 SYDVKM. Trimming shortened V by 2 bases and J by 4 bases, and 10 bases separated the two germline ends. CDR3 loop: CASSLGQEPDTQYF. The CDR3 DNA follows: TGTGCCAGCAGTTTAGGTCAGGAACCAGATACGCAGTATTTT.

This chain links TRBV7-2 with TRBJ1-6; tentatively, D is TRBD1 (6 bases). CDR3 length: 14 amino acids. V lost 5 bases to trimming and J lost 9 bases, with 14 bases between them. Per germline, CDR1 SGHTA and CDR2 FQGNSA. Here the CDR3 reads CASSPGGKLSPLHF. The CDR3, as DNA: TGTGCCAGCAGCCCCGGGGGCAAACTTTCACCCCTCCACTTT.

The rearrangement links TRBV6-5 to TRBJ2-5, with D perhaps TRBD2 (6 bases). V was pared by 4 bases and J by 5 bases, with 17 bases between. CDR3 size: 15 residues. CDR1 is MNHEY, CDR2 SVGAGI, per germline. The CDR3 here is CASSSPPGGEETQYF. The DNA for the CDR3 is TGTGCCAGCAGTTCCCCCCCCGGGGGAGAGGAGACCCAGTACTTC.

This clonotype showed up many times. The rearrangement uses TRBV12-3 or TRBV12-4 and TRBJ1-5; D might be TRBD1 (6 bases). V was shortened by 7 bases and J by 4 bases, with 14 bases between the two germline ends. The CDR3 is 14 amino acids. CDR3 sequence reads: CASTPNRENQPQHF. CDR3 DNA sequence: TGTGCCAGCACCCCGAACAGGGAGAATCAGCCCCAGCATTTT.

J is TRBJ2-1 and V is TRBV11-1; TRBD2 agrees at 7 bases. Trimming at V came to 1 base and at J to 8 bases, leaving 8 bases not matched to a gene. The length of the CDR3 is 15 residues. Looked up from germline, CDR1 is SGHAT and CDR2 is FQDESV (reference sequence). CDR3 sequence: CASSLEGLGTDEQFF. Written as DNA, the CDR3 is TGTGCCAGCAGCTTAGAAGGACTAGGGACGGATGAGCAGTTCTTC.

This clonotype was counted at least ten times. V usage is TRBV2 and J usage is TRBJ1-1, with a weak D call TRBD1 (5 bases). The CDR3 has 12 residues. Trimming removed 11 bases at V and 4 bases at J, with 14 bases between. Germline V CDR1 and CDR2: SNHLY, FYNNEI. CDR3 in amino acids: CASRRGGTEAFF. In DNA, the CDR3 is TGTGCCTCCCGGCGGGGGGGCACTGAAGCTTTCTTT. Full variable domain (outside the CDR3, taken from reference TRBV2 and TRBJ1-1): EPEVTQTPSHQVTQMGQEVILRCVPISNHLYFYWYRQILGQKVEFLVSFYNNEISEKSEIFDDQFSVERPDGSNFTLKIRSTKLEDSAMYFCASRRGGTEAFFGQGTRLTVV.

This clonotype was observed a handful of times. The V and J genes are TRBV27 and TRBJ2-1; the match to TRBD2 covers 9 bases. The V gene end was trimmed by 2 bases and the J gene end by 7 bases; junction bases not matched to a gene: 15. This CDR3 spans 18 amino acids. Germline V gene data show CDR1 as MNHEY and CDR2 as SMNVEV (reference sequence). The chain's CDR3 is CASSLAGGAYLQRNEQFF. For the CDR3, the DNA is TGTGCCAGCAGTTTAGCGGGGGGGGCGTATCTACAAAGAAATGAGCAGTTCTTC.

This clonotype was recorded many times. V usage is TRBV7-8 and J usage is TRBJ2-2; perhaps TRBD1 as D (5 bases). Trimming removed 1 base at V and 5 bases at J, with 14 bases between. From germline, CDR1 is SGHVS and CDR2 FQNEAQ. The length of the CDR3 is 16 residues. The CDR3 protein is CASSLVRTPRTGELFF. As DNA, the CDR3 is TGTGCCAGCAGCTTAGTCCGGACACCGAGGACCGGGGAGCTGTTTTTT.

A few counts support this clonotype. This chain joins TRBV20-1 and TRBJ2-1; D gene unclear. Germline CDR1 reads DFQATT; CDR2 reads SNEGSKA (reference sequence). Trimming took 1 base from V and 5 from J, leaving 15 bases between them. The CDR3 is made up of 15 amino acids. CDR3 sequence (DNA): TGCAGTGCTAGAGTGGCGAGACTGGGCGACAATGAGCAGTTCTTC. It is translated as CSARVARLGDNEQFF.

The sample holds many counts of this clonotype. The rearrangement uses TRBV5-1 and TRBJ2-1, with 8 bases that match TRBD1. This CDR3 is built from 14 residues. V shed 3 bases, J shed 4 bases, and the junction held 3 bases outside the gene matches. From germline, CDR1 is SGHRS and CDR2 YFSETQ. CDR3 protein: CASSSGQEYNEQFF. Written as DNA, the CDR3 is TGCGCCAGCAGCTCGGGACAGGAATACAATGAGCAGTTCTTC. The whole variable domain, filled in from reference TRBV5-1 and TRBJ2-1, reads KAGVTQTPRYLIKTRGQQVTLSCSPISGHRSVSWYQQTPGQGLQFLFEYFSETQRNKGNFPGRFSGRQFSNSRSEMNVSTLELGDSALYLCASSSGQEYNEQFFGPGTRLTVL.

The gene calls are TRBV4-1 and TRBJ2-3; no reliable D call. The germline V gene has CDR1 MGHRA and CDR2 YSYEKL. This CDR3 region has 20 residues. The ends were cut back, 1 base at V and 1 base at J, with 24 bases in the middle. DNA for the CDR3: TGCGCCAGCAGCCAAGGAGAACTTCTCAGACATAGGCGTCGCACAGATACGCAGTATTTT. It yields the protein CASSQGELLRHRRRTDTQYF.

Concerning this clonotype itself: Being one base from a much bigger clone, this may be a read error. This CDR3 fails to terminate in the conserved phenylalanine or tryptophan, so it likely reflects a read error. V and J are TRBV2 and TRBJ2-5, with D possibly being TRBD1 (6 bases). The V gene's germline CDR1 is SNHLY and CDR2 FYNNEI. The V gene lost 6 bases and the J gene lost 4 bases, with 15 bases spanning the gap. The CDR3 loop spans 14 amino acids. The DNA of the CDR3 is TGTGCCAGCAGCTCCACAGGGAGAGGAGAGACCCAGTACCTC. It yields the protein CASSSTGRGETQYL.

This clonotype was seen a handful of times. The rearrangement joins TRBV6-1 to TRBJ2-1; possible D gene TRBD2, 5 bases. The CDR3 is 15 residues long. V was trimmed by 7 bases and J by 0 bases, leaving 13 bases between them. From germline, CDR1 is MNHNS and CDR2 SASEGT. The CDR3 protein is CASTPDFTSYNEQFF. The CDR3 DNA reads as TGTGCCAGCACCCCGGACTTTACCTCCTACAATGAGCAGTTCTTC.